This T cell receptor (beta chain) was identified during a study of T-cell memory formation after mild COVID-19. V trimming: 3 bases; J trimming: 0 bases; junction bases outside the gene matches: 11. CDR3 length equals 18 residues. Study-level results: Prior to infection, memory already included some responding clones, suggesting cross-reactive memory joined.

To note about this clonotype: The antigen is unknown.

UMIs and sample barcodes were carried by the TCR alpha and TCR beta cDNA libraries that 5'RACE produced using constant-segment primers. MiXCR, run by TCRdb on the 5' RACE reads, gives a single entry per CDR3 protein. The sample lists approximately 500,000 distinct CDR3 sequences; around a quarter were seen once. Sequencing input: PBMCs or a T cell subset sorted from them (not recorded which). This chain connects TRBV12-3 or TRBV12-4 to TRBJ2-5; 9 bases align to TRBD2. This TCR was recovered from an adult woman who had mild COVID-19 (a few samples of this study predate the infection). Cell type and time point are not known. Here the CDR3 DNA reads TGTGCCAGCAGTTTTTGGGGCGGAAGCGGGGGGTACCAAGAGACCCAGTACTTC. Translating it yields CASSFWGGSGGYQETQYF.